The source of this TCR beta chain is a study of blood T cells in healthy people across ages. This clonotype was seen only a few times. This CDR3 is 14 amino acids long. Trimming shortened V by 2 bases and J by 6 bases, and 13 bases separated the two germline ends. Germline CDR1 SGHAT, CDR2 FQNNGV. For the second PCR, which ran for roughly 6 to 12 cycles, a sample-barcoded 5' primer and a J-beta primer mix were used. TCRdb fed the 5' RACE reads into MiXCR, producing one record per CDR3 protein. In the table there are 1.5 million to 2 million distinct CDR3 sequences, around 42% of which are singletons. This clonotype was sampled from a human donor in good health. The chain recombines TRBV11-2 with TRBJ1-2, with D perhaps matching TRBD1 (6 bases). Sequencing was carried out using blood. CDR3 sequence: CASSLTSGDNGYTF. DNA of the CDR3: TGTGCCAGCAGCTTAACCTCAGGGGATAATGGCTACACCTTC.